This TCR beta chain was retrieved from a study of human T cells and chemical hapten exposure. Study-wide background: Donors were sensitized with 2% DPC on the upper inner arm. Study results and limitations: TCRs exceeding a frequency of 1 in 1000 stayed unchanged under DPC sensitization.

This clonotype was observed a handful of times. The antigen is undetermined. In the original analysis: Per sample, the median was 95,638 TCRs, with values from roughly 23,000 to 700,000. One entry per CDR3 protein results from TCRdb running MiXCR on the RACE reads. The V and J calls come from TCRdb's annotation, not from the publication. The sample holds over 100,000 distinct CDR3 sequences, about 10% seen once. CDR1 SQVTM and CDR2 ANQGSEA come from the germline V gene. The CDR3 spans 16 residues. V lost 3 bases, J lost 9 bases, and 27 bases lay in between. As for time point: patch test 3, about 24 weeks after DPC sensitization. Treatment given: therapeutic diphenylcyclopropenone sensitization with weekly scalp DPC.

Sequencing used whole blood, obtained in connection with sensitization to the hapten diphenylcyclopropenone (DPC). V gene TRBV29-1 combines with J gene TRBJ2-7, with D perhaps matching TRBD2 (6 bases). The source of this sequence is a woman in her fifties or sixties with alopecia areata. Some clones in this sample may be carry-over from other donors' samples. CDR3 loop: CSVESARWQGLAGQYF. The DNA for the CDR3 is TGCAGCGTTGAGTCGGCTCGGTGGCAGGGACTTGCAGGGCAGTACTTC.